This T cell receptor beta chain appears in the sequencing data of a study of graft-versus-host responses after intestinal transplantation. Study as a whole: Recipients underwent multivisceral, liver-intestinal, or isolated intestinal transplants.

The table came from immunoSEQ multiplex PCR; TCRdb's copy has only in-frame clones and leaves some out. The sample lists about 99,000 clones, about 90% seen once, with approximately 0.88% in the top ten. Study results and limitations: After transplant, early declines in HvG clones were associated with peak levels of circulating GvH clones.

As for this clone: Antigen unknown.

Sample: unstimulated CD4+ T cells sorted from spleen or lymph node cells, taken before intestinal transplant. This sequence originates from a human donor who received an intestinal transplant.

In DNA, the CDR3 is TGCAGTGCTCGGAGGGATACGACCCAGTACTTC. This encodes CSARRDTTQYF. The gene calls are TRBV20-1 and TRBJ2-5; possibly TRBD2 for D (6 bases). The germline CDR1 and CDR2 sequences are DFQATT and SNEGSKA (reference sequence). The CDR3 length is 11 residues. V gave up 5 bases and J gave up 7 bases, with 11 bases separating them.